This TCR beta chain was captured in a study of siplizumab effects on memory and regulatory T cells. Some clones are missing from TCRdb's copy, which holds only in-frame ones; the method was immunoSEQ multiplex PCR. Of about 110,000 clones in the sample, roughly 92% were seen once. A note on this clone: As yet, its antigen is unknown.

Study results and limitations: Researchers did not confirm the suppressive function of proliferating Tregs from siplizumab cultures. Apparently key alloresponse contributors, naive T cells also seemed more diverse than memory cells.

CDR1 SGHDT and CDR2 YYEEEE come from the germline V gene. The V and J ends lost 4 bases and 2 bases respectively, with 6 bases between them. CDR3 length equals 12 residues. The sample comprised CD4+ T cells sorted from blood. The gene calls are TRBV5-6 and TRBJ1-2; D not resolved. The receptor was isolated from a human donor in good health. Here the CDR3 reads CASSPENYGYTF. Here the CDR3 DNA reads TGTGCCAGCAGCCCAGAGAACTATGGCTACACCTTC.